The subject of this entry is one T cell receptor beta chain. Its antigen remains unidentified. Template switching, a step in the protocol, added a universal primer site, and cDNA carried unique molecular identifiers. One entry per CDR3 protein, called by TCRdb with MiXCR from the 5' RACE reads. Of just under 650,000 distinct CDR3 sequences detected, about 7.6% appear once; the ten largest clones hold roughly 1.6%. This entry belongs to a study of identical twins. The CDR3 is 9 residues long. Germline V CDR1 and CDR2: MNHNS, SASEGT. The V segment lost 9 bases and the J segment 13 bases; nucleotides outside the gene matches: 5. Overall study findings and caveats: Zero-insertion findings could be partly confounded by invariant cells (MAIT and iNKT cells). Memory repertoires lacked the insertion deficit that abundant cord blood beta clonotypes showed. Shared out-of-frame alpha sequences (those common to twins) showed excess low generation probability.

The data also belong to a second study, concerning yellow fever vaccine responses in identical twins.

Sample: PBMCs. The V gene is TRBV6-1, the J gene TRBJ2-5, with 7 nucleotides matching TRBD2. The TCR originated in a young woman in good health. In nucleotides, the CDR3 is TGTGCCAGTGGGGGGGTCCCGTACTTC. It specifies CASGGVPYF.